The 30 T cell receptor beta chains below were found in one sample sequenced in a study of blood T cell repertoires in COVID-19. Profiled with immunoSEQ multiplex PCR; TCRdb holds only in-frame clones, not every one. The data contain 450,000 or so clones, 70% to 90% of them singletons. Specimen: peripheral blood. The origin of the receptors is a woman aged 40 to 55 with COVID-19, enrolled during active disease.

This rearrangement joins TRBV6-2 or TRBV6-3 to TRBJ1-1, with D tentatively TRBD1 (5 bases). The germline CDR1 and CDR2 sequences are MNHEY and SVGEGT. CDR3 length: 15 residues. Trimming took off 1 base at V and 5 bases at J, with 14 bases between the two ends. CDR3 in amino acids: CASSYFKGGATEAFF. CDR3 sequence (DNA): TGTGCCAGCAGTTACTTCAAGGGAGGGGCGACTGAAGCTTTCTTT.

The genes are TRBV10-3 and TRBJ1-6, with 9 positions matching TRBD1. This CDR3 has 13 amino acids. CDR1 is ENHRY and CDR2 is SYGVKD in the germline V gene. Trimming took 6 bases from V and 9 from J; bases not matched to a gene: 3. CDR3 nucleotides: TGTGCCATCAGAGGACAGGGGAGTTCACCCCTCCACTTT. Encoded protein: CAIRGQGSSPLHF.

The chain uses TRBV28 and TRBJ2-4; 7 bases match TRBD2. The CDR3 extends over 16 amino acids. The germline CDR1 and CDR2 sequences are MDHEN and SYDVKM. With 8 bases clipped from V and 6 bases from J, the junction kept 16 bases outside the gene matches. The CDR3 is CASVERDREVGNIQYF. CDR3 nucleotides: TGTGCCAGCGTTGAGCGGGACCGCGAAGTGGGAAACATTCAGTACTTC.

CDR3 region: CASSLSYRGNYNSPLHF. CDR3 nucleotide sequence: TGTGCCAGCAGTTTATCGTACAGGGGTAACTATAATTCACCCCTCCACTTT. The rearrangement joins TRBV27 to TRBJ1-6, with TRBD1 matching 7 bases. The germline gives CDR1 MNHEY, CDR2 SMNVEV (reference sequence). The CDR3 is 17 residues long. V shed 0 bases, J shed 3 bases, and the junction held 5 bases outside the gene matches.

The V and J genes are TRBV5-1 and TRBJ1-1; 10 positions match TRBD1. This CDR3 region has 17 residues. Per germline, CDR1 SGHRS and CDR2 YFSETQ. V trimming: 4 bases; J trimming: 0 bases; junction bases outside the gene matches: 9. The chain's CDR3 is CASSVDGTGEVNTEAFF. CDR3 bases: TGCGCCAGCAGCGTGGATGGGACAGGGGAGGTGAACACTGAAGCTTTCTTT.

The genes are TRBV28 and TRBJ1-5; 10 bases align to TRBD1. Per the germline V gene, CDR1 is MDHEN and CDR2 is SYDVKM. The CDR3 is 15 residues long. J was trimmed by 7 bases and V by 4 bases; bases with no gene match: 7. CDR3 residues: CASSSPTGGWQPQHF. In nucleotides, the CDR3 is TGTGCCAGCAGTTCACCGACAGGGGGCTGGCAGCCCCAGCATTTT.

The V call is TRBV7-9, the J call TRBJ1-5, with 9 bases aligning to TRBD1. The CDR3 is made up of 15 amino acids. V gave up 5 bases and J gave up 0 bases; unmatched junction bases: 2. Germline loops: CDR1 SEHNR, CDR2 FQNEAQ (reference sequence). The CDR3 sequence: CASSRQGDSNQPQHF. CDR3 bases: TGTGCCAGCAGCAGACAGGGGGATAGCAATCAGCCCCAGCATTTT.

This clone has only one observation. Additional DNA sequences in this sample encode the identical CDR3. J is TRBJ2-2 and V is TRBV19, with 7 bases matching TRBD1. J lost 2 bases, V lost 4 bases, and 7 bases had no gene match. The CDR3 totals 16 residues. CDR1 is LNHDA, CDR2 SQIVND, per germline (reference sequence). CDR3 nucleotide sequence: TGTGCCAGTAGTACGCCGGGACAGCTAAACACCGGGGAGCTGTTTTTT. The encoded protein is CASSTPGQLNTGELFF. Based on the CDR3 plus reference TRBV19 and TRBJ2-2, the full variable domain is DGGITQSPKYLFRKEGQNVTLSCEQNLNHDAMYWYRQDPGQGLRLIYYSQIVNDFQKGDIAEGYSVSREKKESFPLTVTSAQKNPTAFYLCASSTPGQLNTGELFFGEGSRLTVL.

This chain links TRBV5-6 with TRBJ1-2, with D unclear. V dropped 6 bases and J dropped 2 bases, with 14 bases sitting between them. The CDR3 is 14 amino acids. Per the germline V gene, CDR1 is SGHDT and CDR2 is YYEEEE. The CDR3 here is CASKREKLNYGYTF. The CDR3, as DNA: TGTGCCAGCAAAAGGGAGAAGCTAAACTATGGCTACACCTTC.

The rearrangement joins TRBV28 to TRBJ2-1; a possible D gene is TRBD2 (5 bases). The CDR3 runs to 14 residues. The germline V gene encodes CDR1 MDHEN and CDR2 SYDVKM. V shed 6 bases and J shed 9 bases, with 18 bases lying between them. The CDR3 sequence: CASSPPDSFSEQFF. In DNA form, the CDR3 reads TGTGCCAGCAGCCCCCCGGACTCTTTCTCTGAGCAGTTCTTC. The whole variable domain, remainder taken from reference TRBV28 and TRBJ2-1, is DVKVTQSSRYLVKRTGEKVFLECVQDMDHENMFWYRQDPGLGLRLIYFSYDVKMKEKGDIPEGYSVSREKKERFSLILESASTNQTSMYLCASSPPDSFSEQFFGPGTRLTVL.

This clone was counted a single time. This chain connects TRBV6-2 or TRBV6-3 to TRBJ1-1; TRBD1 is a possible D gene (5 bases). The CDR3 runs to 15 residues. The V gene's germline CDR1 is MNHEY and CDR2 SVGEGT. V lost 4 bases, J lost 5 bases, and 17 bases lay in between. CDR3 in DNA: TGTGCCAGCAGTTCTGTCAGGGTTGTCAAAACTGAAGCTTTCTTT. It codes for CASSSVRVVKTEAFF.

The gene calls are TRBV5-1 and TRBJ1-3; tentatively, D is TRBD1 (5 bases). The CDR3 has 16 amino acids. Germline assignment: CDR1 SGHRS and CDR2 YFSETQ. The germline V and J ends were trimmed by 3 bases and 4 bases, with 17 bases remaining between them. CDR3 coding DNA: TGCGCCAGCAGCTATTTAGCCGGGACTACGGGAAACACCATATATTTT. Translating it yields CASSYLAGTTGNTIYF.

The chain's CDR3 is CASRRGFTEAFF. CDR3 coding DNA: TGTGCCAGTAGGAGGGGGTTTACTGAAGCTTTCTTT. This chain links TRBV19 with TRBJ1-1, with a possible D match to TRBD1 (6 bases). The CDR3 consists of 12 residues. With 6 bases removed from V and 5 bases from J, the gap between germline ends came to 10 bases. The germline CDR1 and CDR2 sequences are LNHDA and SQIVND (reference sequence).

This chain connects TRBV6-5 to TRBJ1-2, with D unresolved. Germline assignment: CDR1 MNHEY and CDR2 SVGAGI. Trimming stripped 6 bases from V and 4 bases from J, with 15 bases between. This CDR3 contains 14 residues. The CDR3 coding sequence is TGTGCCAGCAGCGGAGGCTTCTCGGCCTATGGCTACACCTTC. Translation: CASSGGFSAYGYTF.

The CDR3 DNA sequence: TGTGCCAGCAGCCCCGGTTCGTTCACAGATACGCAGTATTTT. It translates to CASSPGSFTDTQYF. The chain uses TRBV14 and TRBJ2-3; no reliable D call. The V gene's germline CDR1 is SGHDN and CDR2 FVKESK. The CDR3 has 14 residues. Trimming shortened V by 4 bases and J by 2 bases, and 10 bases separated the two germline ends.

The CDR3: CASRMTGESTGELFF. The CDR3 nucleotides are TGTGCCAGCAGGATGACAGGGGAAAGCACCGGGGAGCTGTTTTTT. The chain links TRBV6-6 to TRBJ2-2, with 8 bases identical to TRBD1. CDR3 size: 15 residues. V shed 6 bases and J 4 bases; nucleotides not matched to a gene: 7. Per germline, CDR1 MNHNY and CDR2 SVGAGI (reference sequence).

With regard to this clone: Other DNA variants within this sample encode the same CDR3. The rearrangement joins TRBV6-5 to TRBJ1-1; D is undetermined. Germline loops: CDR1 MNHEY, CDR2 SVGAGI. The CDR3 contains 14 residues. Trimming removed 0 bases from V and 0 bases from J, with 5 bases in between. This CDR3 is CASSYSRLNTEAFF. The CDR3 DNA sequence: TGTGCCAGCAGTTACTCGCGCTTGAACACTGAAGCTTTCTTT.

This clone was detected a few times. This chain links TRBV28 with TRBJ2-7; 15 bases line up with TRBD2. Germline V lookup: CDR1 MDHEN, CDR2 SYDVKM. The trim removed 4 bases at V and 2 bases at J, leaving 6 bases unmatched. This CDR3 region has 17 residues. The CDR3 nucleotides read TGTGCCAGCAGTTCCACCCGGACTAGCGGGGGGGCCTACGAGCAGTACTTC. Translating gives CASSSTRTSGGAYEQYF.

The chain is built from TRBV9 and TRBJ1-1, with 8 bases that match TRBD1. The CDR3 length is 17 residues. Per germline, CDR1 SGDLS and CDR2 YYNGEE. V was clipped by 4 bases and J by 2 bases; unmatched bases: 13. CDR3 bases: TGTGCCAGCAGCACCCTAAAGGCGGGACAGGCCAACACTGAAGCTTTCTTT. The encoded protein is CASSTLKAGQANTEAFF. Full variable domain (remainder filled in from reference TRBV9 and TRBJ1-1): DSGVTQTPKHLITATGQRVTLRCSPRSGDLSVYWYQQSLDQGLQFLIQYYNGEERAKGNILERFSAQQFPDLHSELNLSSLELGDSALYFCASSTLKAGQANTEAFFGQGTRLTVV.

V and J are TRBV2 and TRBJ1-2, with 7 bases that match TRBD1. The CDR3 length is 14 residues. The junction had 5 bases not matched to a gene; V was cut back by 4 bases and J by 3 bases. Per the germline V gene, CDR1 is SNHLY and CDR2 is FYNNEI. CDR3 in DNA: TGTGCCAGCAGTGCAAGGGGGCGAGACTATGGCTACACCTTC. Amino acid sequence: CASSARGRDYGYTF. The full variable domain, in which reference TRBV2 and TRBJ1-2 provide the parts outside the CDR3, is EPEVTQTPSHQVTQMGQEVILRCVPISNHLYFYWYRQILGQKVEFLVSFYNNEISEKSEIFDDQFSVERPDGSNFTLKIRSTKLEDSAMYFCASSARGRDYGYTFGSGTRLTVV.

The rearrangement joins TRBV12-3 or TRBV12-4 to TRBJ2-7, with TRBD2 matching 9 bases. The CDR3 is made up of 12 amino acids. Losses at the gene ends were 8 bases for V and 3 bases for J; bases not matched to a gene: 2. The chain's CDR3 is CASGSGSYEQYF. DNA of the CDR3: TGTGCCAGCGGTAGCGGGAGCTACGAGCAGTACTTC.

The chain has TRBV7-6 and TRBJ1-3; 7 nucleotides agree with TRBD1. The trim removed 6 bases at V and 1 base at J, leaving 6 bases unmatched. CDR1 and CDR2 (germline): SGHVS, FNYEAQ. CDR3 length: 15 amino acids. The CDR3 nucleotides read TGTGCCAGCAGTACGACAGGGTCTTCTGGAAACACCATATATTTT. Amino acid sequence: CASSTTGSSGNTIYF.

This clone was observed a few times. The chain has TRBV24-1 and TRBJ1-5; D is possibly TRBD1 (5 bases). V gave up 5 bases and J gave up 9 bases, with 13 bases separating them. CDR1 is KGHDR and CDR2 is SFDVKD in the germline V gene. This CDR3 comprises 13 residues. CDR3 amino acids: CATSGGGDRPQHF. CDR3 DNA sequence: TGTGCCACCAGTGGAGGAGGGGATCGGCCCCAGCATTTT.

The chain couples TRBV23-1 to TRBJ1-2; perhaps TRBD1 as D (5 bases). TRBV23-1 is sorted into the ORF group, with uncertain function. Trimming left V 4 bases short and J 8 bases short, with 17 bases between. This CDR3 spans 14 amino acids. The CDR3 sequence: CASSRGQPRHGYTF. The CDR3 nucleotides read TGCGCCAGCAGTCGGGGCCAACCGCGACACGGCTACACCTTC.

The chain carries TRBV20-1 and TRBJ2-7; 8 nucleotides agree with TRBD2. After removal of 3 bases from V and 0 bases from J, the junction contained 7 bases not matched to a gene. Per the germline V gene, CDR1 is DFQATT and CDR2 is SNEGSKA (reference sequence). The CDR3 is 15 residues long. The CDR3 protein is CSASISGGPSYEQYF. The CDR3 DNA reads TGCAGTGCTAGTATAAGCGGGGGTCCCTCCTACGAGCAGTACTTC.

The rearrangement joins TRBV5-4 to TRBJ2-5, with TRBD1 matching over 7 bases. The V gene's germline CDR1 is SGHNT and CDR2 YYREEE (reference sequence). The CDR3 spans 14 residues. With V trimmed by 3 bases and J by 4 bases, 6 bases remained unmatched. The CDR3 loop reads CASSWDSQAETQYF. The CDR3 DNA reads TGTGCCAGCAGCTGGGACAGCCAAGCAGAGACCCAGTACTTC.

As to this clone: Its ends do not fully match the called genes, so a read error is possible. The chain uses TRBV9 and TRBJ2-5; TRBD1 aligns across 8 bases. This CDR3 has 10 residues. The germline V gene has CDR1 SGDLS and CDR2 YYNGEE. CDR3 nucleotides: TGTGCCAGCAGCGGGGGACAGGCGGACTTC. This encodes CASSGGQADF.

The V call is TRBV6-5, the J call TRBJ1-1; 8 nucleotides align to TRBD1. Germline-derived CDR1 and CDR2 are MNHEY and SVGAGI. CDR3 length: 15 residues. J gave up 4 bases and V 2 bases, and 6 bases lay outside the gene matches. CDR3 sequence reads: CASSYRDRGITEAFF. Here the CDR3 DNA reads TGTGCCAGCAGTTACCGAGACAGGGGTATCACTGAAGCTTTCTTT.

V gene TRBV3-1 (or the pseudogene TRBV3-2) combines with J gene TRBJ1-3; tentatively, D is TRBD1 (5 bases). From germline, CDR1 is LGHDT and CDR2 YNNKEL (reference sequence). The CDR3 runs to 12 residues. V dropped 3 bases and J dropped 15 bases, with 15 bases sitting between them. The CDR3 sequence: CASSQAQGKRYF. DNA of the CDR3: TGTGCCAGCAGCCAGGCGCAGGGAAAAAGATATTTT.

The sample holds a few counts of this clone. This chain joins TRBV28 and TRBJ1-2; 7 nucleotides align to TRBD1. From germline, CDR1 is MDHEN and CDR2 SYDVKM. V dropped 2 bases and J dropped 0; count of bases not matched to a gene: 3. The CDR3 consists of 15 residues. The CDR3 sequence: CASSLRTGANYGYTF. The CDR3 DNA reads TGTGCCAGCAGTTTAAGGACAGGCGCTAACTATGGCTACACCTTC.